These 18 T cell receptor beta chains came from one sample sequenced in a study of T cell responses to AZD1222 COVID-19 vaccine. Some clones are missing from TCRdb's copy, which holds only in-frame ones; the method was immunoSEQ multiplex PCR. The sample shows 110,000 or so clones, 87% of them seen only once. The specimen was peripheral blood, collected on day 0 of AZD1222 vaccination. These receptors were collected from an adult in good health.

The V gene is TRBV6-6, the J gene TRBJ2-1, with a possible D match to TRBD1 (6 bases). Germline V gives CDR1 MNHNY, CDR2 SVGAGI (reference sequence). The germline V and J ends were trimmed by 6 bases and 8 bases, with 11 bases remaining between them. The CDR3 is 12 amino acids. The CDR3 nucleotides are TGTGCCAGCAGACAGGGTTGGGATGAGCAGTTCTTC. It codes for CASRQGWDEQFF.

The chain joins TRBV4-1 to TRBJ2-1; 9 bases are a match to TRBD2. Trimming removed 6 bases from V and 6 bases from J; junction bases left unmatched: 9. Germline values: CDR1 MGHRA, CDR2 YSYEKL. The CDR3 has 15 amino acids. This CDR3 is CASSLISGSPNEQFF. CDR3 bases: TGCGCCAGCAGTCTGATTAGCGGGAGTCCCAATGAGCAGTTCTTC.

J is TRBJ2-7 and V is TRBV19; D is possibly TRBD2 (6 bases). Trimming took off 3 bases at V and 7 bases at J, with 10 bases between the two ends. Germline CDR1 LNHDA, CDR2 SQIVND (reference sequence). The CDR3 covers 12 residues. The CDR3, as DNA: TGTGCCAGTAGTATGCGGGGATATGAGCAGTACTTC. The encoded protein is CASSMRGYEQYF.

This clone came up a few times. The rearrangement links TRBV7-2 to TRBJ1-2; D may be TRBD1 (5 bases). V lost 1 base, J lost 3 bases, and 12 bases lay in between. Germline V gene sequence: CDR1 SGHTA, CDR2 FQGNSA. This CDR3 is built from 15 residues. CDR3 sequence: CASSLVGQGDYGYTF. The DNA of the CDR3 is TGTGCCAGCAGCTTAGTAGGCCAGGGAGACTATGGCTACACCTTC.

The rearrangement joins TRBV28 to TRBJ1-1; the D is unclear. The ends were cut back, 5 bases at V and 1 base at J, with 11 bases in the middle. Germline CDR1 MDHEN, CDR2 SYDVKM. This CDR3 has 14 amino acids. CDR3 amino acids: CASSPELANTEAFF. The CDR3 nucleotides read TGTGCCAGCAGTCCCGAATTGGCGAACACTGAAGCTTTCTTT.

The chain is built from TRBV2 and TRBJ2-5; D tentatively fits TRBD1 or TRBD2 (6 bases each). This CDR3 region has 14 residues. Trimming shortened V by 4 bases and J by 5 bases, and 14 bases separated the two germline ends. Looked up from germline, CDR1 is SNHLY and CDR2 is FYNNEI. CDR3 nucleotides: TGTGCCAGCAGTGGAGTTGGGGGGCTTGAGACCCAGTACTTC. Translation: CASSGVGGLETQYF.

The rearrangement links TRBV28 to TRBJ1-5, with TRBD1 as a possible D gene (5 bases). Germline V gene sequence: CDR1 MDHEN, CDR2 SYDVKM. Trimming pared 5 bases from V and 1 base from J, leaving 15 bases between. The CDR3 runs to 16 residues. The CDR3 spells CASSEAGRNSNQPQHF. The CDR3 DNA follows: TGTGCCAGCAGTGAGGCAGGGAGAAACAGCAATCAGCCCCAGCATTTT. Drawing the rest from reference TRBV28 and TRBJ1-5, the complete variable domain is DVKVTQSSRYLVKRTGEKVFLECVQDMDHENMFWYRQDPGLGLRLIYFSYDVKMKEKGDIPEGYSVSREKKERFSLILESASTNQTSMYLCASSEAGRNSNQPQHFGDGTRLSIL.

The gene calls are TRBV29-1 and TRBJ1-1; 10 bases align to TRBD1. The CDR3 is 14 residues long. Germline V gives CDR1 SQVTM, CDR2 ANQGSEA. V lost 7 bases and J lost 5; bases outside the gene matches: 10. CDR3 sequence: CSGGTGEDGTEAFF. DNA of the CDR3: TGCAGCGGCGGGACAGGGGAAGACGGGACTGAAGCTTTCTTT. Variable domain in full (rest from reference TRBV29-1 and TRBJ1-1): SAVISQKPSRDICQRGTSLTIQCQVDSQVTMMFWYRQQPGQSLTLIATANQGSEATYESGFVIDKFPISRPNLTFSTLTVSNMSPEDSSIYLCSGGTGEDGTEAFFGQGTRLTVV.

On this clone itself: An end of the junction differs from the germline gene, which may be a read error. The chain has TRBV28 and TRBJ1-1, with a tentative D call TRBD1 (6 bases). The CDR3 is 15 residues long. From germline, CDR1 is MDHEN and CDR2 SYDVKM. CDR3: CASSSPQGLNSEAFF. DNA of the CDR3: TGTGCCAGCAGTTCGCCACAGGGCTTGAACTCTGAAGCTTTCTTT.

The chain is built from TRBV6-2 or TRBV6-3 and TRBJ2-1; D gene unclear. With 2 bases removed from V and 8 bases from J, the gap between germline ends came to 16 bases. The CDR3 runs 15 residues. Germline CDR1 reads MNHEY; CDR2 reads SVGEGT. The CDR3 DNA follows: TGTGCCAGCAGTTACCCAAGACACCTTGGGGATGAGCAGTTCTTC. Translated, it gives CASSYPRHLGDEQFF.

The genes are TRBV28 and TRBJ1-2; D remains unclear. This CDR3 region has 12 residues. Trimming removed 7 bases at V and 2 bases at J, with 8 bases between. CDR1 MDHEN and CDR2 SYDVKM come from the germline V gene. Written as DNA, the CDR3 is TGTGCCAGCAAGCGGCCAAACTATGGCTACACCTTC. Protein: CASKRPNYGYTF.

The chain combines TRBV2 with TRBJ1-5; a weak D match, TRBD1 (6 bases). This CDR3 is built from 14 residues. The V gene lost 1 base and the J gene lost 6 bases, with 10 bases spanning the gap. Germline assignment: CDR1 SNHLY and CDR2 FYNNEI. In nucleotides, the CDR3 is TGTGCCAGCAGTGAAGGGGGGCGGGGTCAGCCCCAGCATTTT. Encoded protein: CASSEGGRGQPQHF.

V usage is TRBV7-3 and J usage is TRBJ2-3; 7 bases map to TRBD2. V lost 1 base and J lost 3; bases outside the gene matches: 1. This CDR3 contains 14 residues. Germline lookup yields CDR1 SGHTA and CDR2 FQGTGA. The CDR3 protein is CASSLMGGTDTQYF. The CDR3, as DNA: TGTGCCAGCAGCTTAATGGGAGGGACAGATACGCAGTATTTT.

The rearrangement joins TRBV3-1 (or the pseudogene TRBV3-2) to TRBJ2-7; 12 nucleotides agree with TRBD2. Trimming at V came to 5 bases and at J to 3 bases, leaving 5 bases not matched to a gene. CDR3 length equals 15 residues. Germline assignment: CDR1 LGHDT and CDR2 YNNKEL (reference sequence). CDR3 DNA sequence: TGTGCCAGCAGCGCGAGACTAGCGGGGGACTACGAGCAGTACTTC. This sequence encodes CASSARLAGDYEQYF.

The V gene is TRBV19, the J gene TRBJ2-3, with TRBD2 matching over 8 bases. This CDR3 is built from 15 residues. Germline V CDR1 and CDR2: LNHDA, SQIVND (reference sequence). The V gene end was trimmed by 5 bases and the J gene end by 0 bases; junction bases not matched to a gene: 4. The CDR3 sequence: CASSLAGPSTDTQYF. The CDR3 DNA sequence: TGTGCCAGTAGTTTAGCGGGGCCTAGCACAGATACGCAGTATTTT.

This clone was observed many times. The chain links TRBV6-5 to TRBJ2-2, with 10 bases matching TRBD2. Germline loops: CDR1 MNHEY, CDR2 SVGAGI. The CDR3 contains 15 residues. J lost 6 bases, V lost 7 bases, and 8 bases had no gene match. CDR3 residues: CASTESGRGSGELFF. DNA of the CDR3: TGTGCCAGCACGGAGAGCGGGAGGGGCTCCGGGGAGCTGTTTTTT.

This sequence joins TRBV15 and TRBJ2-1; 7 nucleotides match TRBD2. The CDR3 runs 16 residues. The trim removed 0 bases at V and 7 bases at J, leaving 9 bases unmatched. Germline CDR1 is LNHNV and CDR2 is YYDKDF (reference sequence). The CDR3 DNA reads as TGTGCCACCAGCAGAGATGAGGGAGGGCCCTGGAATGAGCAGTTCTTC. Its translation: CATSRDEGGPWNEQFF.

The rearrangement links TRBV6-6 to TRBJ2-1; D perhaps matches TRBD2 (6 bases). Trimming took 6 bases from V and 6 from J, leaving 12 bases between them. The germline V gene encodes CDR1 MNHNY and CDR2 SVGAGI (reference sequence). The length of the CDR3 is 13 residues. CDR3 region: CASRPTRSNEQFF. CDR3 nucleotide sequence: TGTGCCAGCAGGCCGACTAGATCCAATGAGCAGTTCTTC.